Presented here are 29 T cell receptor beta chains from one specimen sequenced in a study of cytomegalovirus exposure and HLA in healthy donors. With 60 Vbeta and 13 Jbeta primers, the PCR was carried out. TCRdb's table, derived via immunoSEQ multiplex PCR, lists solely in-frame clones and lacks some. The data show 90,000 to 130,000 clones, over 60% seen once. The source material was PBMCs. These TCRs come from a woman in her fifties or sixties in good health and CMV-seropositive.

The V and J genes are TRBV18 and TRBJ2-7; D unresolved. Trimming removed 0 bases at V and 5 bases at J, with 14 bases between. From germline, CDR1 is KGHSH and CDR2 LQKENI. This CDR3 is 15 amino acids long. The CDR3: CASSPPSPTKHEQYF. CDR3 DNA: TGTGCCAGCTCACCACCTTCCCCGACAAAACACGAGCAGTACTTC. The variable domain in full, completed from reference TRBV18 and TRBJ2-7, reads NAGVMQNPRHLVRRRGQEARLRCSPMKGHSHVYWYRQLPEEGLKFMVYLQKENIIDESGMPKERFSAEFPKEGPSILRIQQVVRGDSAAYFCASSPPSPTKHEQYFGPGTRLTVT.

The genes are TRBV18 and TRBJ2-1, with a weak D call TRBD2 (6 bases). Germline CDR1 and CDR2: KGHSH and LQKENI. Trimming cost V 2 bases and J 1 base, with 12 bases left between them. The CDR3 contains 16 residues. CDR3 region: CASSPSEGFSYNEQFF. The CDR3 DNA reads TGTGCCAGCTCACCATCGGAGGGCTTTTCCTACAATGAGCAGTTCTTC.

In this sample, this clone turned up once. The chain recombines TRBV9 with TRBJ1-1; 7 bases fit TRBD1. The CDR3 totals 13 residues. Germline CDR1 and CDR2: SGDLS and YYNGEE. The ends lost 3 bases at V and 7 bases at J; junction bases unmatched: 6. CDR3 sequence (DNA): TGTGCCAGCAGCGCCGGGACAGTGGGTGAAGCTTTCTTT. This gives the protein CASSAGTVGEAFF.

This clone has only a few counts. The J gene is TRBJ2-1, the V gene TRBV4-1; 16 bases agree with TRBD2. The CDR3 spans 19 residues. V lost 4 bases, J lost 0 bases, and 6 bases stayed unmatched. Germline V lookup: CDR1 MGHRA, CDR2 YSYEKL. The CDR3 protein is CASSPGLAGGHPSYNEQFF. CDR3 nucleotide sequence: TGCGCCAGCAGCCCGGGACTAGCGGGAGGGCATCCCTCCTACAATGAGCAGTTCTTC.

The chain uses TRBV5-1 and TRBJ1-1; 7 nucleotides line up with TRBD1. CDR1 is SGHRS and CDR2 is YFSETQ in the germline V gene. Unmatched junction bases numbered 19, after V lost 4 bases and J lost 4 bases. The CDR3 runs 18 residues. The CDR3 here is CASSESTGVPFPVTEAFF. For the CDR3, the DNA is TGCGCCAGCAGCGAATCTACAGGGGTACCGTTCCCGGTCACTGAAGCTTTCTTT. The variable domain in full, with the rest retrieved from reference TRBV5-1 and TRBJ1-1, is KAGVTQTPRYLIKTRGQQVTLSCSPISGHRSVSWYQQTPGQGLQFLFEYFSETQRNKGNFPGRFSGRQFSNSRSEMNVSTLELGDSALYLCASSESTGVPFPVTEAFFGQGTRLTVV.

V is TRBV6-6 and J is TRBJ2-7, with D possibly TRBD1 on 5 matching bases. The V and J ends lost 0 bases and 3 bases respectively, with 12 bases between them. The CDR3 consists of 15 residues. Germline loops: CDR1 MNHNY, CDR2 SVGAGI (reference sequence). Here the CDR3 reads CASSYSAGWSYEQYF. The CDR3 nucleotides read TGTGCCAGCAGTTACTCGGCAGGGTGGAGCTACGAGCAGTACTTC.

V gene TRBV2 combines with J gene TRBJ1-2; no firm D call. The germline V gene has CDR1 SNHLY and CDR2 FYNNEI. The V end was cut by 0 bases, the J end by 5 bases, with 13 bases between. The length of the CDR3 is 15 residues. CDR3 in amino acids: CASSEARFPRYGYTF. The CDR3 coding sequence is TGTGCCAGCAGTGAAGCAAGATTCCCTAGGTATGGCTACACCTTC. The complete variable domain, with remaining parts taken from reference TRBV2 and TRBJ1-2, reads EPEVTQTPSHQVTQMGQEVILRCVPISNHLYFYWYRQILGQKVEFLVSFYNNEISEKSEIFDDQFSVERPDGSNFTLKIRSTKLEDSAMYFCASSEARFPRYGYTFGSGTRLTVV.

This chain links TRBV27 with TRBJ2-3; 8 nucleotides match TRBD2. J lost 6 bases, V lost 7 bases, and 9 bases had no gene match. CDR3 length: 14 amino acids. Germline CDR1 MNHEY, CDR2 SMNVEV (reference sequence). CDR3 amino acids: CASTAVSGTDTQYF. CDR3 sequence (DNA): TGTGCCAGCACCGCGGTTAGCGGGACTGATACGCAGTATTTT.

Written as DNA, the CDR3 is TGTGCCAGCAGGCCGGGACTAGCGGGTTACGAGCAGTACTTC. It codes for CASRPGLAGYEQYF. The chain links TRBV6-1 to TRBJ2-7; the match to TRBD2 covers 12 bases. V dropped 6 bases and J dropped 4; count of bases not matched to a gene: 4. CDR3 length equals 14 residues. Looked up from germline, CDR1 is MNHNS and CDR2 is SASEGT.

This chain uses TRBV7-6 with TRBJ2-7; D may be TRBD2 (5 bases). The V and J ends lost 5 bases and 3 bases respectively, with 14 bases between them. Germline CDR1 reads SGHVS; CDR2 reads FNYEAQ. This CDR3 has 14 residues. This CDR3 is CASSPLPRDYEQYF. In DNA form, the CDR3 reads TGTGCCAGCAGCCCTCTCCCCCGGGACTACGAGCAGTACTTC.

The chain recombines TRBV4-1 with TRBJ2-5, with 15 bases fitting TRBD2. The germline V gene has CDR1 MGHRA and CDR2 YSYEKL. Trimming cost V 2 bases and J 2 bases; bases outside gene matches: 12. The CDR3 is 20 residues long. The CDR3 coding sequence is TGCGCCAGCAGCCAACGAGCTCCGGGACTAGCGGGAGGAAAGCAAGAGACCCAGTACTTC. Its protein product is CASSQRAPGLAGGKQETQYF.

The CDR3 coding sequence is TGTGCCAGCAGCCAGACTAGCGAAACCTACGAGCAGTACTTC. It encodes CASSQTSETYEQYF. The rearrangement links TRBV9 to TRBJ2-7, with TRBD2 identical over 8 bases. CDR1 is SGDLS, CDR2 YYNGEE, per germline. The CDR3 contains 14 residues. The ends lost 4 bases at V and 2 bases at J; junction bases unmatched: 5.

The rearrangement joins TRBV5-1 to TRBJ2-5, with TRBD1 matching 9 bases. From germline, CDR1 is SGHRS and CDR2 YFSETQ. With 0 bases clipped from V and 5 bases from J, the junction kept 5 bases outside the gene matches. CDR3 length equals 15 residues. The CDR3 region is CASSLATGGGETQYF. The CDR3 DNA follows: TGCGCCAGCAGCTTGGCAACAGGGGGCGGGGAGACCCAGTACTTC. Drawing the rest from reference TRBV5-1 and TRBJ2-5, the complete variable domain is KAGVTQTPRYLIKTRGQQVTLSCSPISGHRSVSWYQQTPGQGLQFLFEYFSETQRNKGNFPGRFSGRQFSNSRSEMNVSTLELGDSALYLCASSLATGGGETQYFGPGTRLLVL.

The V call is TRBV5-1, the J call TRBJ2-7; 12 positions agree with TRBD1. The CDR3 totals 16 residues. The germline V gene encodes CDR1 SGHRS and CDR2 YFSETQ. Trimming removed 1 base from V and 0 bases from J; junction bases left unmatched: 2. CDR3 sequence reads: CASSLMGQGASYEQYF. In DNA form, the CDR3 reads TGCGCCAGCAGCTTGATGGGACAGGGGGCCTCCTACGAGCAGTACTTC. Combining the CDR3 with reference TRBV5-1 and TRBJ2-7 gives the whole variable domain KAGVTQTPRYLIKTRGQQVTLSCSPISGHRSVSWYQQTPGQGLQFLFEYFSETQRNKGNFPGRFSGRQFSNSRSEMNVSTLELGDSALYLCASSLMGQGASYEQYFGPGTRLTVT.

The J gene is TRBJ2-7, the V gene TRBV7-9; perhaps TRBD2 as D (5 bases). The V gene's germline CDR1 is SEHNR and CDR2 FQNEAQ (reference sequence). The CDR3 runs 15 residues. V was pared by 1 base and J by 3 bases, with 13 bases between. CDR3 in amino acids: CASSLGDVGGYEQYF. The CDR3 DNA reads as TGTGCCAGCAGCTTAGGCGATGTAGGAGGCTACGAGCAGTACTTC.

This clone has only a few counts. The chain has TRBV4-1 and TRBJ2-1, with TRBD2 matching over 7 bases. V shed 4 bases, J shed 5 bases, and the junction held 5 bases outside the gene matches. This CDR3 has 14 amino acids. Germline V CDR1 and CDR2: MGHRA, YSYEKL. The CDR3 region has the DNA TGCGCCAGCAGCCCCCTGACTAGCAACAATGAGCAGTTCTTC. Its translation is CASSPLTSNNEQFF.

On this clone itself: The same CDR3 is also encoded by other DNA sequences in this sample. The chain joins TRBV4-2 to TRBJ2-7; 8 bases fit TRBD2. V lost 0 bases and J lost 1; bases outside the gene matches: 5. The CDR3 covers 16 residues. Germline V CDR1 and CDR2: LGHNA, YNFKEQ. In nucleotides, the CDR3 is TGTGCCAGCAGCCAAGACGGGCTAGCGGGTTCCTACGAGCAGTACTTC. As protein: CASSQDGLAGSYEQYF.

This sequence joins TRBV6-5 and TRBJ1-1; TRBD1 matches 7 bases. The CDR3 runs to 11 residues. From germline, CDR1 is MNHEY and CDR2 SVGAGI. The V gene end was trimmed by 7 bases and the J gene end by 7 bases; junction bases not matched to a gene: 3. This CDR3 reads CASKRQGEAFF. DNA of the CDR3: TGTGCCAGCAAACGACAGGGTGAAGCTTTCTTT.

V is TRBV6-5 and J is TRBJ2-5; 10 nucleotides match TRBD1. The J call may be wrong; the DNA end is better matched by TRBJ2-7. CDR3 length: 15 residues. Germline assignment: CDR1 MNHEY and CDR2 SVGAGI. The chain's CDR3 is CASRPGTGDLYEQYF. CDR3 sequence (DNA): TGTGCCAGCAGACCCGGGACAGGGGACTTATACGAGCAGTACTTC.

This chain connects TRBV19 to TRBJ1-2; possible D gene TRBD1, 5 bases. The length of the CDR3 is 14 residues. Deletions cut 5 bases from V and 4 bases from J, with 14 bases between. Per germline, CDR1 LNHDA and CDR2 SQIVND (reference sequence). The CDR3 nucleotides read TGTGCCAGTAGTCAACAGGTCCGAGGCTATGGCTACACCTTC. It yields the protein CASSQQVRGYGYTF. The full variable domain, completed using reference TRBV19 and TRBJ1-2, is DGGITQSPKYLFRKEGQNVTLSCEQNLNHDAMYWYRQDPGQGLRLIYYSQIVNDFQKGDIAEGYSVSREKKESFPLTVTSAQKNPTAFYLCASSQQVRGYGYTFGSGTRLTVV.

The CDR3 DNA is TGTGCCATCAGTGAATCGGGTACTAACTATGGCTACACCTTC. Amino acid sequence: CAISESGTNYGYTF. The V and J genes are TRBV10-3 and TRBJ1-2; D not certain. Trimming removed 3 bases from V and 0 bases from J, with 8 bases in between. The CDR3 extends over 14 amino acids. Germline lookup yields CDR1 ENHRY and CDR2 SYGVKD.

The chain couples TRBV9 to TRBJ1-1; possibly TRBD1 for D (6 bases). The CDR3 has 14 amino acids. Trimming stripped 3 bases from V and 1 base from J, with 10 bases between. Germline CDR1 is SGDLS and CDR2 is YYNGEE. CDR3 coding DNA: TGTGCCAGCAGCGGGATACAGGGGAACACTGAAGCTTTCTTT. Amino acid sequence: CASSGIQGNTEAFF.

V gene TRBV2 combines with J gene TRBJ1-2, with 7 bases that match TRBD1. Losses at the gene ends were 7 bases for V and 5 bases for J; bases not matched to a gene: 16. Germline V lookup: CDR1 SNHLY, CDR2 FYNNEI. The CDR3 has 16 residues. DNA for the CDR3: TGTGCCAGCACCCAGTCGACAGGGAAAAGGGGGTATGGCTACACCTTC. Translation gives CASTQSTGKRGYGYTF. Full variable domain (remainder filled in from reference TRBV2 and TRBJ1-2): EPEVTQTPSHQVTQMGQEVILRCVPISNHLYFYWYRQILGQKVEFLVSFYNNEISEKSEIFDDQFSVERPDGSNFTLKIRSTKLEDSAMYFCASTQSTGKRGYGYTFGSGTRLTVV.

This chain joins TRBV4-1 and TRBJ2-3, with TRBD2 identical over 11 bases. The CDR3 is 18 residues long. Germline V gene lookup returns CDR1 MGHRA and CDR2 YSYEKL. With 1 base clipped from V and 4 bases from J, the junction kept 10 bases outside the gene matches. The CDR3 region is CASSQVIAGGPGADTQYF. In DNA, the CDR3 is TGCGCCAGCAGCCAAGTAATAGCGGGAGGGCCGGGGGCAGATACGCAGTATTTT.

The chain recombines TRBV9 with TRBJ2-3, with a possible D match to TRBD2 (5 bases). The CDR3 has 15 amino acids. Germline CDR1 and CDR2: SGDLS and YYNGEE. Trimming left V 1 base short and J 2 bases short, with 11 bases between. The CDR3 spells CASSVSGSATDTQYF. The CDR3 coding sequence is TGTGCCAGCAGCGTAAGCGGCTCAGCCACAGATACGCAGTATTTT.

The chain employs TRBV6-5 and TRBJ2-3; 7 bases map to TRBD2. Germline V lookup: CDR1 MNHEY, CDR2 SVGAGI. The CDR3 is made up of 14 amino acids. The V and J ends lost 2 bases and 5 bases, in that order; junction bases with no gene match: 4. The CDR3 bases are TGTGCCAGCAGTTACCGCGGGAGTGGAGATACGCAGTATTTT. It codes for CASSYRGSGDTQYF.

This chain connects TRBV11-2 to TRBJ2-7, with 11 positions matching TRBD1. This CDR3 region has 14 residues. With 4 bases clipped from V and 4 bases from J, the junction kept 3 bases outside the gene matches. The germline gives CDR1 SGHAT, CDR2 FQNNGV. CDR3 sequence: CASSYGTGGYEQYF. For the CDR3, the DNA is TGTGCCAGCAGCTATGGGACAGGGGGATACGAGCAGTACTTC.

The chain joins TRBV6-5 to TRBJ2-2, with D hard to call. Deletions cut 5 bases from V and 7 bases from J, with 8 bases between. The CDR3 contains 12 residues. The V gene's germline CDR1 is MNHEY and CDR2 SVGAGI. CDR3 amino acids: CASSPGYGELFF. The CDR3 region has the DNA TGTGCCAGCAGTCCCGGGTACGGGGAGCTGTTTTTT.

In nucleotides, the CDR3 is TGCAGCGTCCCCCGGACAGGGCCGAACACTGAAGCTTTCTTT. Protein product: CSVPRTGPNTEAFF. The rearrangement uses TRBV29-1 and TRBJ1-1; 8 positions agree with TRBD1. In germline, CDR1 is SQVTM, CDR2 ANQGSEA. Trimming took 6 bases from V and 1 from J; bases not matched to a gene: 7. The CDR3 has 14 amino acids.